A selection of T cell receptor beta chains follows, all from one sample in a study of cytomegalovirus exposure and HLA in healthy donors. Clones were read by immunoSEQ multiplex PCR, and TCRdb kept only the in-frame ones, dropping some. This repertoire includes roughly 53,000 clones. Sequenced input: PBMCs. Receptor source: a man younger than 30 in good health and CMV-seropositive. CDR3s include the opening cysteine and the closing phenylalanine or tryptophan. A D gene is named only where the DNA matches it firmly.

V gene,D gene,J gene,CDR3 protein,CDR3 DNA
TRBV9,.,TRBJ1-1,CASSAGLETEAFF,TGTGCCAGCAGCGCGGGACTGGAGACTGAAGCTTTCTTT
TRBV6-5,.,TRBJ2-5,CASSYGGGAQETQYF,TGTGCCAGCAGTTACGGCGGTGGGGCCCAAGAGACCCAGTACTTC
TRBV5-1,TRBD1,TRBJ2-5,CASSRQTGGLETQYF,TGCGCCAGCAGCCGCCAAACAGGGGGCCTGGAGACCCAGTACTTC
TRBV11-3,.,TRBJ1-2,CASSLEGRNRNYGYTF,TGTGCCAGCAGCTTAGAGGGCCGAAACAGGAACTATGGCTACACCTTC
TRBV5-4,TRBD2,TRBJ2-1,CASSVGTNFNEQFF,TGTGCCAGCAGCGTCGGGACTAACTTCAATGAGCAGTTCTTC
TRBV19,.,TRBJ2-6,CASSRVVNPSGANVLTF,TGTGCCAGTAGTCGAGTAGTGAATCCGTCTGGGGCCAACGTCCTGACTTTC
TRBV28,TRBD1,TRBJ1-4,CVSKDGTGYNEKLFF,TGTGTCAGCAAAGATGGGACAGGTTATAATGAAAAACTGTTTTTT
TRBV6-4,.,TRBJ2-1,CASSDELAREQFF,TGTGCCAGCAGTGACGAACTAGCTAGAGAGCAGTTCTTC
TRBV29-1,.,TRBJ1-2,CSVYALSYGYTF,TGCAGCGTCTACGCCCTATCCTATGGCTACACCTTC
TRBV18,.,TRBJ1-4,CASSPGRSVEKLFF,TGTGCCAGCTCACCGGGCCGTTCGGTTGAAAAACTGTTTTTT
TRBV28,TRBD1,TRBJ1-2,CASSSTGGVHGYTF,TGTGCCAGCAGTTCGACAGGGGGCGTACATGGCTACACCTTC
TRBV7-6,TRBD2,TRBJ2-3,CASSLGGTSGNTQYF,TGTGCCAGCAGCTTAGGGGGGACTAGCGGGAATACGCAGTATTTT
TRBV27,.,TRBJ2-7,CASSLGYLTYEQYF,TGTGCCAGCAGTCTCGGGTACCTAACCTACGAGCAGTACTTC
TRBV28,TRBD2,TRBJ2-1,CASSSPGSGSQQFF,TGTGCCAGCAGTTCCCCTGGTAGCGGGAGTCAGCAGTTCTTC
TRBV6-1,TRBD2,TRBJ2-5,CASSGGAGEGEETQYF,TGTGCCAGCAGTGGGGGAGCGGGAGAGGGGGAAGAGACCCAGTACTTC
TRBV5-4,.,TRBJ2-1,CASSLGAGSYNEQFF,TGTGCCAGCAGCTTGGGAGCGGGCTCCTACAATGAGCAGTTCTTC
TRBV2,TRBD2,TRBJ2-1,CASSEAERSGNEFF,TGTGCCAGCAGTGAAGCAGAACGTAGCGGGAATGAGTTCTTC
TRBV6-6,.,TRBJ2-2,CASSYQGGTGELFF,TGTGCCAGCAGTTACCAGGGAGGCACCGGGGAGCTGTTTTTT
TRBV7-4,TRBD1,TRBJ1-2,CASSRRQGYGYTF,TGTGCCAGCAGCCGCCGACAGGGCTATGGCTACACCTTC
TRBV5-6,.,TRBJ2-2,CASSLFRGTGELFF,TGTGCCAGCAGCTTGTTCAGAGGCACCGGGGAGCTGTTTTTT
TRBV10-2,TRBD1,TRBJ1-5,CASSETGGSSAQHF,TGCGCCAGCAGTGAGACAGGGGGCTCTTCAGCCCAGCATTTT
TRBV6-6,.,TRBJ1-2,CASFRDNTRDGYTF,TGTGCCAGCTTCCGGGACAATACAAGGGATGGCTACACCTTC
TRBV11-2,TRBD1,TRBJ1-2,CASSLDRGPNYGYTF,TGTGCCAGCAGCTTAGACAGGGGGCCAAATTATGGCTACACCTTC
TRBV4-2,.,TRBJ1-3,CASSQDTGTGNTIYF,TGTGCCAGCAGCCAAGATACAGGGACTGGAAACACCATATATTTT
TRBV6-1,TRBD1,TRBJ1-5,CASSGRQGVIQPQHF,TGTGCCAGCAGTGGCCGACAGGGCGTTATTCAGCCCCAGCATTTT
TRBV19,.,TRBJ1-5,CASSPYRDNQPQHF,TGTGCCAGTAGTCCCTACAGGGACAATCAGCCCCAGCATTTT
TRBV27,TRBD2,TRBJ2-1,CASRLAGVGYNEQFF,TGTGCCAGTAGACTAGCGGGAGTGGGGTACAATGAGCAGTTCTTC
TRBV7-9,.,TRBJ1-5,CASSLDDTPGPQHF,TGTGCCAGCAGCTTAGATGACACTCCAGGGCCCCAGCATTTT
TRBV5-4,.,TRBJ2-3,CASSLNRNTDTQYF,TGTGCCAGCAGCTTAAACAGGAACACAGATACGCAGTATTTT
TRBV30,.,TRBJ1-1,CACTRIDQNTEAFF,TGTGCCTGCACTAGGATCGATCAGAACACTGAAGCTTTCTTT
TRBV4-1,.,TRBJ2-6,CASSPFSGANVLTF,TGCGCCAGCAGCCCGTTTTCTGGGGCCAACGTCCTGACTTTC
TRBV5-1,TRBD2,TRBJ2-3,CASSPIAGGSTDTQYF,TGCGCCAGCAGCCCCATAGCGGGAGGAAGCACAGATACGCAGTATTTT
TRBV30,TRBD2,TRBJ2-2,CAGTSGSRTGELFF,TGTGCCGGGACTAGCGGGAGTAGGACCGGGGAGCTGTTTTTT
TRBV19,TRBD1,TRBJ2-7,CASSMGTGPYEQYF,TGTGCCAGTAGTATGGGGACAGGGCCCTACGAGCAGTACTTC
TRBV12-2,.,TRBJ2-2,CASRPMIVRAYGELFF,TGTGCAAGTCGCCCCATGATCGTGCGGGCCTACGGGGAGCTGTTTTTT
TRBV4-1,.,TRBJ2-7,CASSQPETKSYEQYF,TGCGCCAGCAGCCAACCGGAGACTAAATCCTACGAGCAGTACTTC
TRBV2,.,TRBJ2-7,CASGTLNSYEQYF,TGTGCCAGTGGGACACTCAACTCCTACGAGCAGTACTTC
TRBV2,TRBD2,TRBJ2-5,CASSPDLAAQETQYF,TGTGCCAGCAGTCCAGACCTAGCGGCACAAGAGACCCAGTACTTC
TRBV13,TRBD2,TRBJ2-3,CASSLGLGLAGPGSTDTQYF,TGTGCCAGCAGCTTAGGCCTAGGGCTAGCGGGGCCTGGGAGCACAGATACGCAGTATTTT
TRBV29-1,.,TRBJ2-7,CSVGEPVAYEQYF,TGCAGCGTTGGGGAGCCAGTAGCCTACGAGCAGTACTTC
TRBV1,.,TRBJ2-3,CTKIRLAPSTDTQYF,TGCACCAAGATTCGACTAGCGCCTAGCACAGATACGCAGTATTTT
TRBV27,.,TRBJ1-6,CASSFMVGGFAPLHF,TGTGCCAGCAGTTTTATGGTGGGGGGTTTCGCACCCCTCCACTTT
TRBV7-8,.,TRBJ1-1,CASSYLDLNTEAFF,TGTGCCAGCAGCTATCTAGATCTGAACACTGAAGCTTTCTTT
TRBV5-4,.,TRBJ1-3,CASSLDGGSGNTIYF,TGTGCCAGCAGCTTGGATGGGGGGTCTGGAAACACCATATATTTT
TRBV9,.,TRBJ2-5,CASSPGGQSPETQYF,TGTGCCAGCAGCCCCGGGGGGCAGTCTCCGGAGACCCAGTACTTC
TRBV6-1,.,TRBJ2-7,CASRKEASTYEQYF,TGTGCCAGCAGAAAGGAGGCGTCCACCTACGAGCAGTACTTC